The 31 T cell receptor beta chains below were found in one sample sequenced in a study of shared clonotypes between healthy human individuals. Measured with immunoSEQ multiplex PCR; TCRdb has only the in-frame clones, and not every one. Of about 1.1 million clones in the sample, around three quarters were seen once. The sample was memory CD4+ T cells from PBMCs. Described subset: CD45RA-negative fraction. These TCRs come from a man in his late teens or twenties in good health. Some clones in this sample may be carry-over from other donors' samples.

The J gene is TRBJ1-1, the V gene TRBV6-5; possible D gene TRBD1, 6 bases. The length of the CDR3 is 13 residues. V gave up 7 bases and J gave up 3 bases, with 12 bases separating them. Germline-derived CDR1 and CDR2 are MNHEY and SVGAGI. CDR3 loop: CASNGQPYTEAFF. CDR3 nucleotide sequence: TGTGCCAGCAATGGACAGCCGTACACTGAAGCTTTCTTT.

The genes are TRBV7-9 and TRBJ1-1; 8 positions agree with TRBD1. After removal of 1 base from V and 6 bases from J, the junction contained 4 bases not matched to a gene. The CDR3 is 14 amino acids. Germline CDR1 SEHNR, CDR2 FQNEAQ (reference sequence). The CDR3 is CASSLGTGSPEAFF. In nucleotides, the CDR3 is TGTGCCAGCAGCTTAGGGACAGGGTCCCCTGAAGCTTTCTTT.

This clone was seen many times. V is TRBV19 and J is TRBJ2-6; D uncertain. This CDR3 spans 15 amino acids. V shed 7 bases and J shed 0 bases, with 10 bases lying between them. Germline CDR1 is LNHDA and CDR2 is SQIVND (reference sequence). CDR3 DNA sequence: TGTGCCAGTACCTACAGTTCCTCTGGGGCCAACGTCCTGACTTTC. Residues: CASTYSSSGANVLTF.

The V gene is TRBV2, the J gene TRBJ2-2; maybe TRBD1 (5 bases). The ends were cut back, 7 bases at V and 0 bases at J, with 9 bases in the middle. Per germline, CDR1 SNHLY and CDR2 FYNNEI. This CDR3 contains 14 residues. The CDR3 DNA reads TGTGCCAGCACGCAGGGAACGAACACCGGGGAGCTGTTTTTT. It specifies CASTQGTNTGELFF. Full variable domain (outside the CDR3, taken from reference TRBV2 and TRBJ2-2): EPEVTQTPSHQVTQMGQEVILRCVPISNHLYFYWYRQILGQKVEFLVSFYNNEISEKSEIFDDQFSVERPDGSNFTLKIRSTKLEDSAMYFCASTQGTNTGELFFGEGSRLTVL.

This rearrangement joins TRBV5-4 to TRBJ2-5; perhaps D is TRBD1 or TRBD2 (5 bases each). The CDR3 has 14 amino acids. V shed 2 bases and J shed 0 bases, with 8 bases lying between them. Germline lookup yields CDR1 SGHNT and CDR2 YYREEE (reference sequence). In nucleotides, the CDR3 is TGTGCCAGCAGCTTTCCGGGACACCAAGAGACCCAGTACTTC. It specifies CASSFPGHQETQYF.

The chain employs TRBV9 and TRBJ2-3; D might be TRBD1 or TRBD2, each matching 5 bases. Per the germline V gene, CDR1 is SGDLS and CDR2 is YYNGEE. The CDR3 runs to 18 residues. V was cut by 0 bases and J by 6 bases, with 23 bases left in between. CDR3 region: CASSVALSSGPNADTQYF. The CDR3 DNA sequence: TGTGCCAGCAGCGTAGCCCTATCCTCGGGACCTAATGCGGATACGCAGTATTTT.

This sequence joins TRBV5-4 and TRBJ2-1; weak D call: TRBD1 (6 bases). The CDR3 length is 13 residues. Germline assignment: CDR1 SGHNT and CDR2 YYREEE (reference sequence). V lost 4 bases and J 9 bases, leaving 14 bases between the germline ends. In DNA form, the CDR3 reads TGTGCCAGCAGCGGAGGTCGAGGGGGTGAGCAGTTCTTC. Translating it yields CASSGGRGGEQFF. Combining the CDR3 with reference TRBV5-4 and TRBJ2-1 gives the whole variable domain ETGVTQSPTHLIKTRGQQVTLRCSSQSGHNTVSWYQQALGQGPQFIFQYYREEENGRGNFPPRFSGLQFPNYSSELNVNALELDDSALYLCASSGGRGGEQFFGPGTRLTVL.

This chain links TRBV28 with TRBJ2-6; tentative D call: TRBD1 (6 bases). Germline V gene data show CDR1 as MDHEN and CDR2 as SYDVKM. V lost 6 bases, J lost 3 bases, and 12 bases lay in between. This CDR3 spans 15 amino acids. The chain's CDR3 is CASSNYRVGANVLTF. CDR3 nucleotides: TGTGCCAGCAGCAACTACAGGGTTGGGGCCAACGTCCTGACTTTC.

The chain joins TRBV5-1 to TRBJ2-3; D gene unclear. The CDR3 is 19 residues long. Germline CDR1 is SGHRS and CDR2 is YFSETQ. The V end lost 4 bases, the J end lost 4 bases, and 28 bases lay between the germline ends. The CDR3: CASSQNPIKGPYAPDTQYF. Here the CDR3 DNA reads TGCGCCAGCAGCCAAAACCCTATCAAAGGCCCCTACGCACCAGATACGCAGTATTTT.

The chain carries TRBV7-8 and TRBJ1-5; a possible D gene is TRBD1 (6 bases). In germline, CDR1 is SGHVS, CDR2 FQNEAQ. Trimming stripped 4 bases from V and 7 bases from J, with 17 bases between. The CDR3 runs to 15 residues. The CDR3 region is CASSSQTGSGQPQHF. CDR3 nucleotides: TGTGCCAGCAGCTCCCAGACAGGCAGCGGGCAGCCCCAGCATTTT.

The chain is built from TRBV7-2 and TRBJ1-2, with 7 positions matching TRBD1. The CDR3 contains 14 residues. The germline V gene has CDR1 SGHTA and CDR2 FQGNSA. Losses at the gene ends were 5 bases for V and 8 bases for J; bases not matched to a gene: 11. The chain's CDR3 is CASSTDRDRKGYTF. CDR3 nucleotides: TGTGCCAGCAGCACTGACCGGGACAGAAAAGGCTACACCTTC.

The J gene is TRBJ2-1, the V gene TRBV5-5, with D possibly TRBD1 on 5 matching bases. CDR1 and CDR2 (germline): SGHKS, YYEKEE (reference sequence). V was trimmed by 0 bases and J by 0 bases, leaving 10 bases between them. The CDR3 contains 16 residues. The CDR3 spells CASSLAAGNSYNEQFF. CDR3 DNA: TGTGCCAGCAGCTTGGCCGCAGGGAACTCCTACAATGAGCAGTTCTTC.

In this sample, this clone turned up once. Within the sample, other DNA sequences also encode this same CDR3. The CDR3 spells CASSFGIQETQYF. In DNA, the CDR3 is TGCGCCAGCAGCTTTGGGATACAAGAGACCCAGTACTTC. The chain uses TRBV5-1 and TRBJ2-5; D gene ambiguous. Trimming left V 2 bases short and J 2 bases short, with 7 bases between. Germline V gene sequence: CDR1 SGHRS, CDR2 YFSETQ. The CDR3 length is 13 residues. Complete variable domain (other parts from reference TRBV5-1 and TRBJ2-5): KAGVTQTPRYLIKTRGQQVTLSCSPISGHRSVSWYQQTPGQGLQFLFEYFSETQRNKGNFPGRFSGRQFSNSRSEMNVSTLELGDSALYLCASSFGIQETQYFGPGTRLLVL.

The chain joins TRBV18 to TRBJ1-5, with D possibly TRBD1 on 5 matching bases. V dropped 2 bases and J dropped 2 bases, with 10 bases sitting between them. The CDR3 has 15 amino acids. Per the germline V gene, CDR1 is KGHSH and CDR2 is LQKENI. The chain's CDR3 is CASSPEGRGNQPQHF. The CDR3, as DNA: TGTGCCAGCTCACCAGAGGGGAGGGGCAATCAGCCCCAGCATTTT.

V gene TRBV2 combines with J gene TRBJ2-7; D is perhaps TRBD1 (6 bases). This CDR3 comprises 12 residues. CDR1 SNHLY and CDR2 FYNNEI come from the germline V gene. V lost 5 bases and J lost 6, with 11 bases in between. CDR3: CASSSTGSEQYF. CDR3 in DNA: TGTGCCAGCAGTTCAACAGGGAGCGAGCAGTACTTC.

This chain's CDR3 is CASSLFGGRSNQPQHF. The CDR3, as DNA: TGTGCCAGCAGCTTATTCGGGGGACGCAGCAATCAGCCCCAGCATTTT. The chain employs TRBV5-6 and TRBJ1-5, with D possibly being TRBD1 (5 bases). Germline CDR1 is SGHDT and CDR2 is YYEEEE. The CDR3 has 16 residues. V lost 2 bases, J lost 1 base, and 13 bases lay in between.

The chain employs TRBV7-2 and TRBJ1-1; D is ambiguous. In germline, CDR1 is SGHTA, CDR2 FQGNSA. V was trimmed by 1 base and J by 6 bases, leaving 15 bases between them. The CDR3 sequence is 15 residues long. The DNA of the CDR3 is TGTGCCAGCAGCTTAGAAAGACGGGCGGCTGCTGAAGCTTTCTTT. Encoded protein: CASSLERRAAAEAFF.

The gene calls are TRBV18 and TRBJ2-3; 8 bases line up with TRBD1. Germline V gives CDR1 KGHSH, CDR2 LQKENI. Losses at the gene ends were 2 bases for V and 4 bases for J; bases not matched to a gene: 8. CDR3 length: 16 amino acids. CDR3 nucleotide sequence: TGTGCCAGCTCACCATTTTCACAGGGGGAGGCAGATACGCAGTATTTT. Its translation is CASSPFSQGEADTQYF.

The rearrangement uses TRBV7-2 and TRBJ1-2; D is possibly TRBD1 (6 bases). The V end lost 6 bases, the J end lost 2 bases, and 10 bases lay between the germline ends. This CDR3 has 13 residues. Germline values: CDR1 SGHTA, CDR2 FQGNSA. The DNA for the CDR3 is TGTGCCAGCAGACAAGACAGGAACTATGGCTACACCTTC. It codes for CASRQDRNYGYTF. The full variable domain, with the rest looked up from reference TRBV7-2 and TRBJ1-2, is GAGVSQSPSNKVTEKGKDVELRCDPISGHTALYWYRQSLGQGLEFLIYFQGNSAPDKSGLPSDRFSAERTGGSVSTLTIQRTQQEDSAVYLCASRQDRNYGYTFGSGTRLTVV.

The table lists this clone with a count of one. This chain joins TRBV7-9 and TRBJ2-5; D remains unclear. The V and J ends lost 1 base and 12 bases respectively, with 9 bases between them. The CDR3 contains 11 residues. CDR1 and CDR2 from the germline V gene are SEHNR and FQNEAQ (reference sequence). The CDR3 spells CASSLERVKYF. The CDR3 DNA sequence: TGTGCCAGCAGCTTAGAAAGGGTGAAGTACTTC.

The chain links TRBV6-6 to TRBJ2-1; 9 nucleotides agree with TRBD1. V was pared by 4 bases and J by 7 bases, with 5 bases of the junction left unmatched. This CDR3 is 14 amino acids long. Germline lookup yields CDR1 MNHNY and CDR2 SVGAGI (reference sequence). The CDR3 loop reads CASSSLGQGNEQFF. As DNA, the CDR3 is TGTGCCAGCAGTTCCCTCGGACAGGGGAATGAGCAGTTCTTC.

This rearrangement joins TRBV2 to TRBJ2-1; 7 bases are a match to TRBD2. This CDR3 has 14 amino acids. V shed 7 bases and J 2 bases; nucleotides not matched to a gene: 5. Germline V lookup: CDR1 SNHLY, CDR2 FYNNEI. The CDR3 sequence is CASMGLAAYNEQFF. The DNA of the CDR3 is TGTGCCAGCATGGGGCTAGCGGCCTACAATGAGCAGTTCTTC.

This clone was seen a few times. This chain connects TRBV7-2 to TRBJ1-1; no clear D gene. In germline, CDR1 is SGHTA, CDR2 FQGNSA. The CDR3 is made up of 13 amino acids. Trimming removed 5 bases from V and 4 bases from J, with 11 bases in between. The CDR3 spells CASSTGRITEAFF. CDR3 coding DNA: TGTGCCAGCAGCACCGGACGGATCACTGAAGCTTTCTTT.

J is TRBJ1-2 and V is TRBV11-2; possibly TRBD1 for D (6 bases). Trimming cost V 5 bases and J 1 base, with 14 bases left between them. Looked up from germline, CDR1 is SGHAT and CDR2 is FQNNGV. The length of the CDR3 is 15 residues. CDR3 in amino acids: CASSPTGGVNYGYTF. In DNA, the CDR3 is TGTGCCAGCAGCCCGACAGGCGGGGTTAACTATGGCTACACCTTC.

The rearrangement links TRBV5-4 to TRBJ1-3; the D is unclear. This CDR3 region has 16 residues. V dropped 0 bases and J dropped 0 bases, with 10 bases sitting between them. Germline assignment: CDR1 SGHNT and CDR2 YYREEE (reference sequence). The CDR3: CASSLGAFPSGNTIYF. The CDR3 DNA is TGTGCCAGCAGCTTGGGAGCGTTCCCCTCTGGAAACACCATATATTTT.

The chain uses TRBV5-4 and TRBJ1-5; 10 bases fit TRBD1. V shed 0 bases, J shed 7 bases, and the junction held 4 bases outside the gene matches. Germline loops: CDR1 SGHNT, CDR2 YYREEE (reference sequence). This CDR3 is built from 15 residues. CDR3 sequence: CASSLAGTGDQPQHF. The CDR3 DNA reads TGTGCCAGCAGCTTGGCCGGGACAGGGGACCAGCCCCAGCATTTT.

This clone was seen a single time. A much larger clone lies a single base off, so this may be a read error. Within the sample, other DNA sequences also encode this same CDR3. This chain connects TRBV28 to TRBJ1-2; D is unclear. V was shortened by 2 bases and J by 2 bases, with 0 bases between the two germline ends. This CDR3 has 11 residues. CDR1 and CDR2 from the germline V gene are MDHEN and SYDVKM. CDR3: CASSLNYGYTF. The CDR3 DNA reads as TGTGCCAGCAGTTTAAACTATGGCTACACCTTC.

The count of this clone is one. The chain joins TRBV30 to TRBJ2-5, with TRBD1 matching over 7 bases. CDR1 is GTSNPN and CDR2 is SVGIG in the germline V gene (reference sequence). J was trimmed by 5 bases and V by 2 bases; bases with no gene match: 11. This CDR3 comprises 15 residues. The CDR3 is CAWSSGQGEWETQYF. Here the CDR3 DNA reads TGTGCCTGGAGTTCGGGGCAGGGGGAGTGGGAGACCCAGTACTTC.

The chain uses TRBV28 and TRBJ2-1; perhaps TRBD2 as D (6 bases). Trimming left V 7 bases short and J 7 bases short, with 23 bases between. Germline values: CDR1 MDHEN, CDR2 SYDVKM. This CDR3 comprises 16 residues. CDR3 sequence: CASTYSRAGRYNEQFF. The CDR3 coding sequence is TGTGCCAGCACCTACTCGCGGGCGGGACGGTATAATGAGCAGTTCTTC.

The chain joins TRBV20-1 to TRBJ1-1; no definite D call. CDR1 is DFQATT and CDR2 is SNEGSKA in the germline V gene (reference sequence). The CDR3 spans 11 residues. Trimming removed 3 bases from V and 2 bases from J, with 4 bases in between. This chain's CDR3 is CSASVNTEAFF. The CDR3, as DNA: TGCAGTGCTAGCGTAAACACTGAAGCTTTCTTT.

The rearrangement links TRBV11-3 to TRBJ2-3, with 8 nucleotides matching TRBD2. CDR3 length equals 15 residues. CDR1 SGHNT and CDR2 YENEEA come from the germline V gene. V was clipped by 3 bases and J by 3 bases; unmatched bases: 5. For the CDR3, the DNA is TGTGCCAGCAGCTTGAATAGCGGGATGACAGATACGCAGTATTTT. Its translation: CASSLNSGMTDTQYF. The complete variable domain, with remaining parts taken from reference TRBV11-3 and TRBJ2-3, reads EAGVVQSPRYKIIEKKQPVAFWCNPISGHNTLYWYLQNLGQGPELLIRYENEEAVDDSQLPKDRFSAERLKGVDSTLKIQPAELGDSAVYLCASSLNSGMTDTQYFGPGTRLTVL.